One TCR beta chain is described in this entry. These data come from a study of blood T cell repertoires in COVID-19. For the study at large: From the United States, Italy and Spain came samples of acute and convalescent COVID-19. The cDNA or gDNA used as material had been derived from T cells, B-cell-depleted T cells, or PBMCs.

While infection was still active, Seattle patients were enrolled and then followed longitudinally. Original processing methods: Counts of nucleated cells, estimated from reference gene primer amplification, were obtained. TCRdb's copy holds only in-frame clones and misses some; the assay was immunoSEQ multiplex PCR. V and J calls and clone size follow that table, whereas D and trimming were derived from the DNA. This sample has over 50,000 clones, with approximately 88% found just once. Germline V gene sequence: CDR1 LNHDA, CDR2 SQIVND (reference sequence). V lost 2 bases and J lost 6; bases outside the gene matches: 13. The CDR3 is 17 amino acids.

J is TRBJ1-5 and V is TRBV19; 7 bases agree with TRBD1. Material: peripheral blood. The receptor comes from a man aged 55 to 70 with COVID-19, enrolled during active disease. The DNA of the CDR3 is TGTGCCAGTAGTATAACTCCCCTACAGGGGTTGGGTCAGCCCCAGCATTTT. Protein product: CASSITPLQGLGQPQHF. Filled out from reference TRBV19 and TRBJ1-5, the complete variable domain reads DGGITQSPKYLFRKEGQNVTLSCEQNLNHDAMYWYRQDPGQGLRLIYYSQIVNDFQKGDIAEGYSVSREKKESFPLTVTSAQKNPTAFYLCASSITPLQGLGQPQHFGDGTRLSIL.